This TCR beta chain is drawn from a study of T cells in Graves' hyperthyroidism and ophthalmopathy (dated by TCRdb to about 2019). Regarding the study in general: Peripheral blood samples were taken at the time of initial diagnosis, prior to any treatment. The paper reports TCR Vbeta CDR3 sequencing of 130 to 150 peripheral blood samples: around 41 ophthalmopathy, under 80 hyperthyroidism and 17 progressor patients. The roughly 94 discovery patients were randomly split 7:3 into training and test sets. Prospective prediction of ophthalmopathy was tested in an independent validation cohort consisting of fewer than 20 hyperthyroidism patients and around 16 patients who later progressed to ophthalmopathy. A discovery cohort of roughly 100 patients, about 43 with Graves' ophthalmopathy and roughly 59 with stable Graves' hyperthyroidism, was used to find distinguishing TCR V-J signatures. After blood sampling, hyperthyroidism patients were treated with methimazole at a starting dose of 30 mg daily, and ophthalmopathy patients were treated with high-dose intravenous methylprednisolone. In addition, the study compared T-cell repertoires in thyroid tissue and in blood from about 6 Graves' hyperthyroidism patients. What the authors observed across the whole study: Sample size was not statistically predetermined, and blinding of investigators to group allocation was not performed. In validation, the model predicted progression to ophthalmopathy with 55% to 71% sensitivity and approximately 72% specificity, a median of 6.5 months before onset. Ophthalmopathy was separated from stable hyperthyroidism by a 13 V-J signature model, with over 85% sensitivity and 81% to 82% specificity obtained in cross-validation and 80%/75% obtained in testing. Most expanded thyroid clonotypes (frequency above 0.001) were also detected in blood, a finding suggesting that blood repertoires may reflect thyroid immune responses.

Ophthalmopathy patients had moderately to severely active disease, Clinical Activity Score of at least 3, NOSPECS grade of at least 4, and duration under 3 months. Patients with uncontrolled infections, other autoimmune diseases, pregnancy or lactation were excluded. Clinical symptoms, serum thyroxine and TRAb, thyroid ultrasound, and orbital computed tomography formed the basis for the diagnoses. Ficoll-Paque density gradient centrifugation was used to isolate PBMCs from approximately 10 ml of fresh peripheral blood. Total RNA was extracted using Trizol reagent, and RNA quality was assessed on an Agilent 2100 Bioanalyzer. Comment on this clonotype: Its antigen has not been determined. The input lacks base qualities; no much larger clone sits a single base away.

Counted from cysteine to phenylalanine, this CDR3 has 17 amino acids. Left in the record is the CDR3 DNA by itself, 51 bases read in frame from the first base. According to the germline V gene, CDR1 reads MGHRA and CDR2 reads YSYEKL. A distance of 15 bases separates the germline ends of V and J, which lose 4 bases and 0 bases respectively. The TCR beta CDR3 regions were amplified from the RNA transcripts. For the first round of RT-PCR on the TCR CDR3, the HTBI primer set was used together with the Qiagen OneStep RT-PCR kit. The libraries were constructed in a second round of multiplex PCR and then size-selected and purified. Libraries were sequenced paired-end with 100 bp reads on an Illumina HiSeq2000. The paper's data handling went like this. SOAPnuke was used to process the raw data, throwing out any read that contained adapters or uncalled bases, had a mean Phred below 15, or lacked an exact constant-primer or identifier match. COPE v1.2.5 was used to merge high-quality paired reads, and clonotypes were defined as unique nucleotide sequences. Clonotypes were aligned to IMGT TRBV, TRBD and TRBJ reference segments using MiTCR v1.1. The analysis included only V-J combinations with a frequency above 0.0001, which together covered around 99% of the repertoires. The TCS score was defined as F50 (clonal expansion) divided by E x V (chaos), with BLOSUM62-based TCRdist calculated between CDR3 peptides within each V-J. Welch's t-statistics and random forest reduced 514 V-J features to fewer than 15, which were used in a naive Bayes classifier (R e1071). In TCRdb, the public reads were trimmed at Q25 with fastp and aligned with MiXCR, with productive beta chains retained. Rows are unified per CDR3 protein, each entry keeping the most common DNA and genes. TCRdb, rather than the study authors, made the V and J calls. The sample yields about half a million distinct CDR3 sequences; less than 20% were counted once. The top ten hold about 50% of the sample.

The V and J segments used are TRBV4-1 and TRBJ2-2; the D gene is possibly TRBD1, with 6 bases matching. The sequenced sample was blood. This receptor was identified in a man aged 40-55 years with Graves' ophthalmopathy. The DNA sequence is TGCGCCAGCAGCCCCCTACCGGGACAAGCGAACACCGGGGAGCTGTTTTTT. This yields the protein CASSPLPGQANTGELFF.